One and the same sample provided the 31 T cell receptor beta chains below, sequenced in a study of technical replicates of blood from four donors (dated by TCRdb to about 2017). Library method: the immunoSEQ multiplex PCR assay. Here the immuneACCESS table is served through TCRdb, limited to in-frame sequences with V and J called. Missing clones are a known gap in these copies; in checked studies unresolved V genes cover under half, and the rest lacks a known reason. This sample gives roughly 70,000 clones in total; over 90% of them show up just once. Together, the top ten hold around 4.6% of the sample. The specimen sequenced was PBMCs. Receptors originate from a human donor in good health. Some clones in this sample may be carry-over from other donors' samples.

The rearrangement uses TRBV5-5 and TRBJ1-1, with D perhaps matching TRBD1 (6 bases). Trimming removed 0 bases from V and 1 base from J, with 13 bases in between. Germline CDR1 SGHKS, CDR2 YYEKEE (reference sequence). CDR3 length: 16 residues. CDR3 nucleotide sequence: TGTGCCAGCAGCTTGGAACAGGGTCACGAGAACACTGAAGCTTTCTTT. Residues: CASSLEQGHENTEAFF. The variable domain in full, completed from reference TRBV5-5 and TRBJ1-1, reads DAGVTQSPTHLIKTRGQQVTLRCSPISGHKSVSWYQQVLGQGPQFIFQYYEKEERGRGNFPDRFSARQFPNYSSELNVNALLLGDSALYLCASSLEQGHENTEAFFGQGTRLTVV.

V and J are TRBV10-3 and TRBJ1-4, with 8 bases matching TRBD1. With 3 bases clipped from V and 8 bases from J, the junction kept 8 bases outside the gene matches. CDR1 is ENHRY, CDR2 SYGVKD, per germline. This CDR3 is built from 15 residues. CDR3 bases: TGTGCCATCAGTGACCCCGGGACAGGAGGCGAAAAACTGTTTTTT. It is translated as CAISDPGTGGEKLFF.

The chain carries TRBV19 and TRBJ1-4; no clear D gene. Trimming pared 2 bases from V and 4 bases from J, leaving 14 bases between. The length of the CDR3 is 16 residues. Per germline, CDR1 LNHDA and CDR2 SQIVND (reference sequence). The CDR3 bases are TGTGCCAGTAGTATATACTCCCTGGAGGGTAATGAAAAACTGTTTTTT. Protein: CASSIYSLEGNEKLFF.

The rearrangement uses TRBV7-9 and TRBJ1-6; no clear D gene. CDR1 and CDR2 from the germline V gene are SEHNR and FQNEAQ (reference sequence). Trimming removed 8 bases at V and 3 bases at J, with 8 bases between. The CDR3 loop spans 13 amino acids. CDR3 coding DNA: TGTGCCAGCCAGGAAGACTATAATTCACCCCTCCACTTT. Encoded protein: CASQEDYNSPLHF.

J is TRBJ2-7 and V is TRBV6-6; 8 nucleotides align to TRBD2. The germline gives CDR1 MNHNY, CDR2 SVGAGI (reference sequence). The V gene end was trimmed by 2 bases and the J gene end by 2 bases; junction bases not matched to a gene: 2. This CDR3 spans 14 amino acids. The CDR3 reads CASSYGTSTYEQYF. The DNA for the CDR3 is TGTGCCAGCAGTTACGGGACTAGTACCTACGAGCAGTACTTC.

The chain combines TRBV9 with TRBJ2-7; TRBD1 aligns across 9 bases. The trim removed 4 bases at V and 5 bases at J, leaving 13 bases unmatched. The germline CDR1 and CDR2 sequences are SGDLS and YYNGEE. The CDR3 consists of 16 residues. CDR3 nucleotides: TGTGCCAGCAGCCCCCAGAGCCGGACAGGGGACCACGAGCAGTACTTC. Translation: CASSPQSRTGDHEQYF.

The CDR3 reads CASSYTTARNEQFF. The CDR3 nucleotides read TGTGCCAGCAGTTATACGACAGCGCGCAATGAGCAGTTCTTC. This chain links TRBV6-1 with TRBJ2-1; a possible D gene is TRBD1 (5 bases). Germline loops: CDR1 MNHNS, CDR2 SASEGT. Trimming stripped 5 bases from V and 6 bases from J, with 14 bases between. CDR3 length equals 14 residues.

V usage is TRBV7-8 and J usage is TRBJ2-5, with TRBD1 identical over 9 bases. The DNA end is more similar to TRBJ2-7, so the J call may be wrong. Germline V gives CDR1 SGHVS, CDR2 FQNEAQ. The CDR3 runs to 16 residues. The CDR3 DNA sequence: TGTGCCAGCAGCCCGTTCCCGGGACAGGGAAACATCGAGCAGTACTTC. Translation: CASSPFPGQGNIEQYF.

The rearrangement links TRBV27 to TRBJ1-1, with D possibly TRBD1 on 5 matching bases. The CDR3 totals 14 residues. Trimming cost V 5 bases and J 7 bases, with 17 bases left between them. The germline V gene has CDR1 MNHEY and CDR2 SMNVEV (reference sequence). In DNA, the CDR3 is TGTGCCAGCAGTCCAATAGTCGGGGGGGATGAAGCTTTCTTT. The encoded protein is CASSPIVGGDEAFF.

This chain links TRBV7-2 with TRBJ2-3; TRBD1 might be the D (5 bases). The CDR3 is 14 amino acids. Trimming removed 5 bases from V and 0 bases from J, with 9 bases in between. Germline lookup yields CDR1 SGHTA and CDR2 FQGNSA. In DNA form, the CDR3 reads TGTGCCAGCAGCAATAGACAGAGCACAGATACGCAGTATTTT. Its translation is CASSNRQSTDTQYF.

The chain uses TRBV5-5 and TRBJ1-6; 7 bases are a match to TRBD1. The germline V gene encodes CDR1 SGHKS and CDR2 YYEKEE (reference sequence). The CDR3 loop spans 15 amino acids. The V segment lost 5 bases and the J segment 4 bases; nucleotides outside the gene matches: 6. The CDR3 coding sequence is TGTGCCAGCAGAAAAGCGACAGGGTATAATTCACCCCTCCACTTT. Translation gives CASRKATGYNSPLHF.

This chain joins TRBV6-6 and TRBJ1-3; the D gene is possibly TRBD1 (6 bases). Germline CDR1 is MNHNY and CDR2 is SVGAGI (reference sequence). The CDR3 is 12 amino acids. V lost 8 bases and J lost 10, with 15 bases in between. CDR3 nucleotides: TGTGCCAGCGCTGGGGGCGCCCGAACCATATATTTT. Amino acid sequence: CASAGGARTIYF.

This chain links TRBV30 with TRBJ1-6; 7 nucleotides match TRBD1. This CDR3 region has 18 residues. Trimming at V came to 3 bases and at J to 2 bases, leaving 13 bases not matched to a gene. CDR1 and CDR2 from the germline V gene are GTSNPN and SVGIG (reference sequence). CDR3 nucleotide sequence: TGTGCCTGGAGCTCCGACAGGGCGGGTGGAACCTATAATTCACCCCTCCACTTT. As protein: CAWSSDRAGGTYNSPLHF. The variable domain in full, with the rest retrieved from reference TRBV30 and TRBJ1-6, is SQTIHQWPATLVQPVGSPLSLECTVEGTSNPNLYWYRQAAGRGLQLLFYSVGIGQISSEVPQNLSASRPQDRQFILSSKKLLLSDSGFYLCAWSSDRAGGTYNSPLHFGNGTRLTVT.

CDR3 sequence (DNA): TGCGCCAGCAGCCAAGAGACAGGGGTTTCACCCCTCCACTTT. As protein: CASSQETGVSPLHF. The chain is built from TRBV4-1 and TRBJ1-6; TRBD1 matches at 8 bases. Losses at the gene ends were 0 bases for V and 9 bases for J; bases not matched to a gene: 1. The CDR3 contains 14 residues. Germline assignment: CDR1 MGHRA and CDR2 YSYEKL.

This chain uses TRBV30 with TRBJ2-3, with unresolved D. Germline CDR1 and CDR2: GTSNPN and SVGIG (reference sequence). V lost 0 bases to trimming and J lost 6 bases, with 4 bases between them. This CDR3 has 11 residues. In nucleotides, the CDR3 is TGTGCCTGGAGTGTTCCGGATACGCAGTATTTT. Protein sequence: CAWSVPDTQYF.

The chain links TRBV19 to TRBJ2-7; 9 nucleotides line up with TRBD1. Losses at the gene ends were 9 bases for V and 9 bases for J; bases not matched to a gene: 18. Germline V gives CDR1 LNHDA, CDR2 SQIVND (reference sequence). CDR3 size: 15 residues. The CDR3, as DNA: TGTGCCAGCTCCCCCCATCGACAGGGGGAAAGGGGGCAGTACTTC. This gives the protein CASSPHRQGERGQYF.

The chain recombines TRBV7-3 with TRBJ1-2, with D possibly matching TRBD1 (5 bases). Per germline, CDR1 SGHTA and CDR2 FQGTGA. This CDR3 spans 14 amino acids. The ends were cut back, 5 bases at V and 0 bases at J, with 10 bases in the middle. The CDR3 DNA is TGTGCCAGCAGCACGGGACTGACTAACTATGGCTACACCTTC. Protein product: CASSTGLTNYGYTF.

The chain employs TRBV30 and TRBJ2-2, with 10 bases lining up with TRBD2. Germline-derived CDR1 and CDR2 are GTSNPN and SVGIG (reference sequence). With 0 bases clipped from V and 3 bases from J, the junction kept 4 bases outside the gene matches. This CDR3 is 16 amino acids long. The CDR3 region has the DNA TGTGCCTGGAGTGTACTAGCGGGACCATACACCGGGGAGCTGTTTTTT. This codes for CAWSVLAGPYTGELFF.

The chain links TRBV7-2 to TRBJ2-7; 7 positions match TRBD2. The CDR3 contains 15 residues. V was clipped by 5 bases and J by 2 bases; unmatched bases: 9. CDR1 is SGHTA, CDR2 FQGNSA, per germline. The CDR3 sequence is CASSPTASGAYEQYF. CDR3 nucleotides: TGTGCCAGCAGCCCGACGGCTAGCGGCGCCTACGAGCAGTACTTC.

The V and J genes are TRBV4-1 and TRBJ1-6, with 8 bases lining up with TRBD1. Germline values: CDR1 MGHRA, CDR2 YSYEKL. The trim removed 4 bases at V and 0 bases at J, leaving 5 bases unmatched. This CDR3 is built from 17 residues. In DNA form, the CDR3 reads TGCGCCAGCAGCCTTAGGACAGGGAGCTCCTATAATTCACCCCTCCACTTT. It translates to CASSLRTGSSYNSPLHF.

V usage is TRBV30 and J usage is TRBJ2-2; 9 bases line up with TRBD2. CDR3 size: 16 residues. Germline trimming cut 6 bases from V and 2 bases from J; bases unmatched to any gene: 10. Germline CDR1 reads GTSNPN; CDR2 reads SVGIG (reference sequence). The CDR3 here is CACSPGSGGNTGELFF. CDR3 sequence (DNA): TGTGCCTGTTCTCCCGGTAGCGGGGGAAACACCGGGGAGCTGTTTTTT.

The chain has TRBV18 and TRBJ2-5, with 8 bases that match TRBD1. The V segment lost 3 bases and the J segment 1 base; nucleotides outside the gene matches: 1. The CDR3 is 14 residues long. The germline gives CDR1 KGHSH, CDR2 LQKENI. CDR3 DNA sequence: TGTGCCAGCTCACCCGGACAGGGCCAAGAGACCCAGTACTTC. Its translation: CASSPGQGQETQYF.

This clone is judged medium-sized (0.01 to 0.1%). V usage is TRBV4-3 and J usage is TRBJ2-1, with D tentatively TRBD2 (5 bases). There are 19 residues in the CDR3. With 0 bases removed from V and 8 bases from J, the gap between germline ends came to 26 bases. Germline CDR1 reads LGHNA; CDR2 reads YSLEER. The CDR3 spells CASSQETIYTGGHLDEQFF. DNA for the CDR3: TGCGCCAGCAGCCAAGAGACTATTTATACCGGAGGTCATTTGGATGAGCAGTTCTTC.

This chain uses TRBV13 with TRBJ2-3; TRBD2 aligns across 9 bases. The V segment lost 5 bases and the J segment 5 bases; nucleotides outside the gene matches: 11. CDR1 PRHDT and CDR2 FYEKMQ come from the germline V gene (reference sequence). The CDR3 contains 16 residues. The CDR3 spells CASSPRSGGQEDTQYF. The CDR3 nucleotides read TGTGCCAGCAGCCCCAGAAGCGGGGGGCAGGAAGATACGCAGTATTTT.

The V gene is TRBV7-9, the J gene TRBJ1-1, with 9 bases matching TRBD1. The V gene's germline CDR1 is SEHNR and CDR2 FQNEAQ (reference sequence). The junction had 7 bases not matched to a gene; V was cut back by 2 bases and J by 6 bases. The CDR3 has 15 amino acids. CDR3 sequence reads: CASSLPGQGHPEAFF. The CDR3, as DNA: TGTGCCAGCAGCTTACCGGGACAGGGCCACCCTGAAGCTTTCTTT.

The CDR3 region is CASSSQPSSGHEQFF. As DNA, the CDR3 is TGTGCCAGCAGCTCCCAACCTAGCTCGGGCCATGAGCAGTTCTTC. This sequence joins TRBV7-6 and TRBJ2-1; D is possibly TRBD2 (5 bases). The CDR3 is made up of 15 amino acids. Germline V gives CDR1 SGHVS, CDR2 FNYEAQ. Between the trimmed V and J ends, which lost 4 bases and 8 bases, there was a span of 18 bases.

The chain is built from TRBV5-1 and TRBJ2-5, with 7 bases matching TRBD2. The trim removed 0 bases at V and 4 bases at J, leaving 12 bases unmatched. The germline V gene has CDR1 SGHRS and CDR2 YFSETQ. CDR3 size: 17 residues. The CDR3 reads CASSLEPPSGEGETQYF. In DNA form, the CDR3 reads TGCGCCAGCAGCTTGGAACCGCCTAGCGGTGAGGGAGAGACCCAGTACTTC.

J is TRBJ2-3 and V is TRBV4-2; D uncertain. V gave up 0 bases and J gave up 0 bases, with 13 bases separating them. Germline V gives CDR1 LGHNA, CDR2 YNFKEQ. CDR3 length: 17 residues. CDR3 sequence (DNA): TGTGCCAGCAGCCAAGATCAGTCCCTCCTTAGCACAGATACGCAGTATTTT. Translation gives CASSQDQSLLSTDTQYF.

The chain joins TRBV6-6 to TRBJ2-3, with 7 bases aligning to TRBD2. In germline, CDR1 is MNHNY, CDR2 SVGAGI (reference sequence). The CDR3 is 15 residues long. V shed 5 bases and J 9 bases; nucleotides not matched to a gene: 14. The DNA for the CDR3 is TGTGCCAGCAGTCCCCTCCCGGGACCGCGGGGGACGCAGTATTTT. This codes for CASSPLPGPRGTQYF.

V is TRBV18 and J is TRBJ2-2, with D possibly matching TRBD2 (6 bases). This CDR3 spans 16 amino acids. Trimming left V 6 bases short and J 0 bases short, with 14 bases between. Per germline, CDR1 KGHSH and CDR2 LQKENI. For the CDR3, the DNA is TGTGCCAGCTCTCCCGGTAGCGGAGCGAACACCGGGGAGCTGTTTTTT. It translates to CASSPGSGANTGELFF.

The chain joins TRBV6-5 to TRBJ1-2; 7 bases fit TRBD1. The V gene end was trimmed by 0 bases and the J gene end by 2 bases; junction bases not matched to a gene: 3. This CDR3 has 15 amino acids. Germline lookup yields CDR1 MNHEY and CDR2 SVGAGI. This CDR3 reads CASSYSLTGNYGYTF. In nucleotides, the CDR3 is TGTGCCAGCAGTTACTCGTTGACAGGGAACTATGGCTACACCTTC.